This TCR beta chain was observed in a study of cytomegalovirus exposure and HLA in healthy donors (dated by TCRdb to 2017 to 2019). Looking at the study overall: The 666 repertoires of the first cohort and the 120 validation repertoires were produced on the same platform, according to a later analysis. Along with the roughly 670-subject first cohort, a separate validation cohort of over a hundred different subjects was used. To predict cytomegalovirus infection status, the study brought together high-throughput TCR immunosequencing, statistical association of individual TCRs with disease status, and machine learning. The study was designed to test whether signatures of past pathogen exposure could be identified by cataloging public T cell receptors.

V is trimmed back by 1 base and J by 4 bases, and the junction contains 5 bases that no gene match accounts for. Per the germline V gene (reference sequence), LNHNV is the CDR1 and YYDKDF is the CDR2. The CDR3 holds 16 amino acids from the cysteine to the phenylalanine. Here the CDR3 DNA is all that survives: 48 bases in frame from base 1. Points on this clone: The antigen it recognizes is unknown. Nothing much larger sits one base from this clone, and base qualities are not available.

The library was obtained by the immunoSEQ multiplex PCR assay. The study's processing was this. To diagnose cytomegalovirus status from the catalog of TCR beta chain sequences, a statistical classification framework was built. Entries here come from immuneACCESS through TCRdb and include only in-frame sequences with V and J called. Some clones fail to appear in such tables; in the studies checked, an unresolved V gene covers under half of the shortfall, and the cause of the remainder is unknown. V, J and clone size were drawn from that table, and D and trimming were deduced from the DNA. The table for this sample lists 100,000 to 150,000 clones; approximately 92% of them were counted only once. The top ten constitute roughly 1.2% of the sample. The donors were included in the validation cohort of 120 subjects, a group kept apart from the roughly 670-subject first cohort. Broader findings and caveats from the paper: In a later analysis, TCRs clustered in the first cohort were found to also tend to co-occur in the 100 to 150 validation repertoires, with 85% to 95% of cluster scores above 0. The validation cohort had no HLA typing available for a later analysis, so co-occurrence within that cohort was assessed over all 120 or so repertoires. The authors suggested that the approach could potentially be generalized to other disease states and immunological phenotypes. Most TCR sequences were observed very rarely across donors, whereas some public TCRs were present in many individuals. The study gave a list of 150 to 200 TCR beta chains associated with cytomegalovirus. A few of the identified cytomegalovirus-associated TCR beta chains were confirmed in vitro to be specific for cytomegalovirus antigens. The classifier was reported to diagnose cytomegalovirus status with high specificity and sensitivity in both the original and validation cohorts.

This TCR was recovered from a woman between 18 and 29 years old in good health and CMV-seronegative. The V and J segments used are TRBV15 and TRBJ1-4, with TRBD1 matching 8 junction bases. Sequenced sample: PBMCs. The sequenced DNA is TGTGCCACCAGCAGAGGTCTACAGGGGGGTAATGAAAAACTGTTTTTT. Translated, it reads CATSRGLQGGNEKLFF.